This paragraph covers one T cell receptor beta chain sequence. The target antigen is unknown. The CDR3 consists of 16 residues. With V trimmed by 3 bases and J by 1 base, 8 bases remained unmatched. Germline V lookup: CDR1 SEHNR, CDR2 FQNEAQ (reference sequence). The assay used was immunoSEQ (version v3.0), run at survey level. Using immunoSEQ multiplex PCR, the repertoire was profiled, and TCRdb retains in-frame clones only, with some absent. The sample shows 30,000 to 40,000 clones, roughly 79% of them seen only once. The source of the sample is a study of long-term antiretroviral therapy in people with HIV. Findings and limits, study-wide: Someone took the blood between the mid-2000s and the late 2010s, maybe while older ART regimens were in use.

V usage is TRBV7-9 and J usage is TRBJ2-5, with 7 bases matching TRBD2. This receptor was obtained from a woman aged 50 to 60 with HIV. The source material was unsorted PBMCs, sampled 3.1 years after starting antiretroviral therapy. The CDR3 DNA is TGTGCCAGCAGCTTCACCACATGGACTAGCCAAGAGACCCAGTACTTC. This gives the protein CASSFTTWTSQETQYF.